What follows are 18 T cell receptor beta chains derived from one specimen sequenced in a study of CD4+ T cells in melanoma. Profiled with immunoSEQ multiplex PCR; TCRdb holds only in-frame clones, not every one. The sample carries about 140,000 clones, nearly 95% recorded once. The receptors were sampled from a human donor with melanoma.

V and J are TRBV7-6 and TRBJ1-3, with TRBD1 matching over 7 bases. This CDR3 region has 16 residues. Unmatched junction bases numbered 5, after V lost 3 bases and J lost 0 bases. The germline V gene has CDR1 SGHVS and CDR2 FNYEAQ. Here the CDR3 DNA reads TGTGCCAGCAGCTTTGGGGACAGCACCTCTGGAAACACCATATATTTT. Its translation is CASSFGDSTSGNTIYF.

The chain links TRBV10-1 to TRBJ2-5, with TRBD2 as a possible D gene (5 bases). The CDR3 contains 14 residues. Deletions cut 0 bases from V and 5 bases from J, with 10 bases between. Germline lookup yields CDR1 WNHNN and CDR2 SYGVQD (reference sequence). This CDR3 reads CASSESGRPETQYF. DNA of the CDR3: TGCGCCAGCAGTGAGTCGGGGAGACCTGAGACCCAGTACTTC.

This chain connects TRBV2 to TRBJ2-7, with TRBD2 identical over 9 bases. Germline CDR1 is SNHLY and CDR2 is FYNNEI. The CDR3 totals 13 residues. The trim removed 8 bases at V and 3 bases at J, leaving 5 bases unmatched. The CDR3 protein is CASHAGGFYEQYF. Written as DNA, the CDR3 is TGTGCCAGCCATGCGGGGGGGTTCTACGAGCAGTACTTC. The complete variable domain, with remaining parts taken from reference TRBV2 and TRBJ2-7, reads EPEVTQTPSHQVTQMGQEVILRCVPISNHLYFYWYRQILGQKVEFLVSFYNNEISEKSEIFDDQFSVERPDGSNFTLKIRSTKLEDSAMYFCASHAGGFYEQYFGPGTRLTVT.

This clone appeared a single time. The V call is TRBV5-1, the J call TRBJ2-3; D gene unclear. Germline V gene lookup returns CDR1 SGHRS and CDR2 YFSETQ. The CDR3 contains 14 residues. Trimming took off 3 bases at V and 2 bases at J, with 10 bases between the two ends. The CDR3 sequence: CASSSWGITDTQYF. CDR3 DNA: TGCGCCAGCAGCTCGTGGGGAATCACAGATACGCAGTATTTT.

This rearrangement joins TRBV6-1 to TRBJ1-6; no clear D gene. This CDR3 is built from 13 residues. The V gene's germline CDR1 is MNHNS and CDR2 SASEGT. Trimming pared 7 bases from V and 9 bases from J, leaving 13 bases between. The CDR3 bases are TGTGCCAGCACCGTGGACCCCCGTTCACCCCTCCACTTT. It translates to CASTVDPRSPLHF.

The CDR3 region has the DNA TGCAGCGGTGACCAGCGAGATACGCAGTATTTT. The encoded protein is CSGDQRDTQYF. V gene TRBV29-1 combines with J gene TRBJ2-3, with D unclear. V was cut by 7 bases and J by 5 bases, with 10 bases left in between. The CDR3 is 11 amino acids. Germline V gene sequence: CDR1 SQVTM, CDR2 ANQGSEA.

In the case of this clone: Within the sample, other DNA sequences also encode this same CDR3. CDR3 nucleotide sequence: TGTGCCAGCAGCTTACTCACGAGCTCCTACGAGCAGTACTTC. It is translated as CASSLLTSSYEQYF. The chain employs TRBV7-6 and TRBJ2-7; no firm D call. The CDR3 spans 14 residues. Trimming left V 2 bases short and J 0 bases short, with 8 bases between. Germline V gives CDR1 SGHVS, CDR2 FNYEAQ.

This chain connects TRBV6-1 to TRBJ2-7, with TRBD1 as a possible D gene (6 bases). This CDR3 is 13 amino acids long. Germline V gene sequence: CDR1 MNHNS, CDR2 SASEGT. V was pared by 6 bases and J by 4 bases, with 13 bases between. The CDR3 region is CASRAGTQYEQYF. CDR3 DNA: TGTGCCAGCAGAGCCGGGACACAGTACGAGCAGTACTTC.

In nucleotides, the CDR3 is TGTGCCAGCAGTTTTCAGGGTCTGAACACTGAAGCTTTCTTT. Its translation: CASSFQGLNTEAFF. This chain uses TRBV27 with TRBJ1-1, with D possibly matching TRBD1 (5 bases). Germline V lookup: CDR1 MNHEY, CDR2 SMNVEV (reference sequence). The V and J ends lost 3 bases and 0 bases respectively, with 8 bases between them. This CDR3 has 14 residues.

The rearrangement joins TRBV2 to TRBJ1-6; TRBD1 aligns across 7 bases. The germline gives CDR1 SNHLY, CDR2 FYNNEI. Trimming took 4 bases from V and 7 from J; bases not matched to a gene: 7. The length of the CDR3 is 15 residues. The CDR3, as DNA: TGTGCCAGCAGTGGACGACAGGGAAGGAATTCACCCCTCCACTTT. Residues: CASSGRQGRNSPLHF. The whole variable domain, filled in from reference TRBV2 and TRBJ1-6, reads EPEVTQTPSHQVTQMGQEVILRCVPISNHLYFYWYRQILGQKVEFLVSFYNNEISEKSEIFDDQFSVERPDGSNFTLKIRSTKLEDSAMYFCASSGRQGRNSPLHFGNGTRLTVT.

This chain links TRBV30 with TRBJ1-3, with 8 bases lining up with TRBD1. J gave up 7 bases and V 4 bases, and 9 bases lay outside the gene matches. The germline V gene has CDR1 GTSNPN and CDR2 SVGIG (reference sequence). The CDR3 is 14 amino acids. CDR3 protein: CAWITQGAANTIYF. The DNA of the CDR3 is TGTGCCTGGATTACCCAGGGGGCGGCTAACACCATATATTTT.

The CDR3 DNA sequence: TGCGCCAGCAGCCCCGGACTAGCGGGGGGGCCATATAAGAATGAGCAGTTCTTC. Protein product: CASSPGLAGGPYKNEQFF. V and J are TRBV4-1 and TRBJ2-1; TRBD2 aligns across 15 bases. CDR3 length: 18 residues. CDR1 and CDR2 (germline): MGHRA, YSYEKL. V was clipped by 4 bases and J by 7 bases; unmatched bases: 11.

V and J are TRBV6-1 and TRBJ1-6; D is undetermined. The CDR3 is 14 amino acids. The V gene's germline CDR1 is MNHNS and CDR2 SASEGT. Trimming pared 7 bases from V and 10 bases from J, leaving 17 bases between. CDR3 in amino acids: CASIRGGVRSPLHF. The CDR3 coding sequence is TGTGCCAGCATCCGAGGCGGGGTACGGTCACCCCTCCACTTT.

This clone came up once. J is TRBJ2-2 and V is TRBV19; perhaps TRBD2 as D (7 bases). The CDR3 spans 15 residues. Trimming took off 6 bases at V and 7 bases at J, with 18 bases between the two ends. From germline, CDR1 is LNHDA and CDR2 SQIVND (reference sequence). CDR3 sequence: CASSAARGANGELFF. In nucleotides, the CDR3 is TGTGCCAGTAGCGCTGCCCGGGGGGCAAACGGGGAGCTGTTTTTT.

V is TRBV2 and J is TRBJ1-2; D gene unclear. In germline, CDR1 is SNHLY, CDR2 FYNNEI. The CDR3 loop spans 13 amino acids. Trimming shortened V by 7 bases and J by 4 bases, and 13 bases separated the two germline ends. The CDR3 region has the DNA TGTGCCAGCATCTTAGCCTGGGGCTATGGCTACACCTTC. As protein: CASILAWGYGYTF. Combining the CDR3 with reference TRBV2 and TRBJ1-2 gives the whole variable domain EPEVTQTPSHQVTQMGQEVILRCVPISNHLYFYWYRQILGQKVEFLVSFYNNEISEKSEIFDDQFSVERPDGSNFTLKIRSTKLEDSAMYFCASILAWGYGYTFGSGTRLTVV.

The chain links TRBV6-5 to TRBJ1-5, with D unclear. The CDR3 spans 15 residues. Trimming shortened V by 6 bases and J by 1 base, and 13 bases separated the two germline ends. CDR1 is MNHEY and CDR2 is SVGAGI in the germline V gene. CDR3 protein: CASSLNYRSNQPQHF. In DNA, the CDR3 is TGTGCCAGCAGCCTCAATTATAGGAGCAATCAGCCCCAGCATTTT.

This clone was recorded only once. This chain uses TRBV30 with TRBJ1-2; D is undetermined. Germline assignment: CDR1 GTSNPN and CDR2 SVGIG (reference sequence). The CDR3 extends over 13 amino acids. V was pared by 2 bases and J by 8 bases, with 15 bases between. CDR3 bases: TGTGCCTGGAGTCCAGGACTCACACGGGGCTACACCTTC. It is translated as CAWSPGLTRGYTF.

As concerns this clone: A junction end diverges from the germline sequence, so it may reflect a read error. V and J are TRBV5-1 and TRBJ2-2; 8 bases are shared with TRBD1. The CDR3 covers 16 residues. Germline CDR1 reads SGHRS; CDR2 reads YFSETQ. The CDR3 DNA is TGCGCCAGCAGTTTGGGACTGGACAGGGTGACCGGGGAGCTGTTTTTT. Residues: CASSLGLDRVTGELFF.